This entry describes one T cell receptor (beta chain). The data derive from a study of blood T cell repertoires in COVID-19. Sequencing was performed with immunoSEQ multiplex PCR; in TCRdb, only in-frame clones are kept and a portion is missing. The sample has approximately 210,000 clones, around 84% seen once; the top ten hold nearly 20%. Germline V CDR1 and CDR2: SNHLY, FYNNEI. V was pared by 4 bases and J by 4 bases, with 4 bases of the junction left unmatched. The CDR3 has 14 amino acids. The chain has TRBV2 and TRBJ1-2, with 9 bases aligning to TRBD1. The source of this sequence is a man aged 25-40 years with active or convalescent COVID-19. The sample was peripheral blood. The CDR3 DNA sequence: TGTGCCAGCAGTGGGGGACAGGGAGGCTATGGCTACACCTTC. Protein product: CASSGGQGGYGYTF.